This passage covers 5 T cell receptor beta chains from one sample sequenced in a study of regulatory T cells in long-lasting Graves disease. Construction of TCR beta libraries relied on iRepertoire HTBI primers and on Arm-PCR targeting CDR3 regions. TCRdb reprocessed the multiplex PCR reads with MiXCR, giving one entry per CDR3 protein. The sample has about 540,000 distinct CDR3 sequences, less than 15% seen once. Time point indicated: newly diagnosed GD, antithyroid drugs for less than 3 months. The TCR library was prepared using RNA isolated from PBMCs. In addition, the sample was reused for a study of T cells in Graves' hyperthyroidism and ophthalmopathy.

The sequencing used peripheral blood mononuclear cells (PBMCs), collected at new diagnosis, from a patient treated with antithyroid drugs. All receptors derive from a man aged 25 to 40 with Graves disease.

This clonotype showed up just a few times. This chain connects TRBV30 to TRBJ1-1; no clear D gene. CDR1 GTSNPN and CDR2 SVGIG come from the germline V gene (reference sequence). This CDR3 region has 15 residues. V was shortened by 2 bases and J by 0 bases, with 13 bases between the two germline ends. CDR3 sequence: CAWSPLQWVNTEAFF. The CDR3 nucleotides read TGTGCCTGGAGTCCACTACAATGGGTGAACACTGAAGCTTTCTTT.

This clonotype was counted between two and nine times. In DNA, the CDR3 is TGTGCCAGCAGCGTATCCAACCCGGCGGGCTCTGGGGCCAACGTCCTGACTTTC. It encodes CASSVSNPAGSGANVLTF. The chain has TRBV9 and TRBJ2-6, with D maybe TRBD2 (5 bases). V lost 1 base and J 0 bases, leaving 14 bases between the germline ends. The CDR3 extends over 18 amino acids. The germline CDR1 and CDR2 sequences are SGDLS and YYNGEE.

This clonotype was seen a handful of times. V is TRBV20-1 and J is TRBJ1-2; D gene uncertain. Trimming stripped 1 base from V and 8 bases from J, with 11 bases between. The CDR3 runs 12 residues. Looked up from germline, CDR1 is DFQATT and CDR2 is SNEGSKA (reference sequence). The CDR3 loop is CSARVQDIGYTF. CDR3 in DNA: TGCAGTGCTAGAGTACAAGACATAGGCTACACCTTC.

The chain has TRBV3-1 and TRBJ2-3, with 9 bases fitting TRBD2. Germline lookup yields CDR1 LGHDT and CDR2 YNNKEL (reference sequence). The CDR3 runs to 15 residues. The trim removed 5 bases at V and 6 bases at J, leaving 9 bases unmatched. The CDR3 loop is CASSASRTSVDTQYF. The CDR3 region has the DNA TGTGCCAGCAGCGCGTCGAGGACTAGCGTTGATACGCAGTATTTT.

This chain joins TRBV5-6 and TRBJ2-2, with TRBD1 matching over 9 bases. The ends lost 6 bases at V and 3 bases at J; junction bases unmatched: 9. This CDR3 is 16 amino acids long. The germline gives CDR1 SGHDT, CDR2 YYEEEE. CDR3 amino acids: CASTETGGLDTGELFF. The DNA of the CDR3 is TGTGCCAGCACCGAGACAGGGGGGTTAGACACCGGGGAGCTGTTTTTT.